This section outlines one TCR beta chain sequence together with its context. What antigen it recognizes has not been identified. It has no much larger one-base neighbor in the sample; base qualities were not kept. The CDR3 regions of human TCRbeta chains were analyzed by immunosequencing. As for how the authors treated the data: Repertoire TCRs were checked for matches against a reference library of SARS-CoV-2-specific TCRs that had been generated using the MIRA antigen-specificity platform. Breadth was defined as the fraction of unique TCRs that were SARS-CoV-2-associated, and depth was defined as the fraction of total T cells that were SARS-CoV-2-associated. Each spike-specific TCR was assigned to its reactive spike region and to a CD4 or CD8 class using the MIRA data. Log10-transformed breadth and depth values were compared by one-way ANOVA with Sidak's multiple comparisons tests. TCRdb took over this immuneACCESS table, retaining in-frame rearrangements with V and J assigned. Such tables are incomplete; in checked studies, under half of the missing clones stem from an unresolved V gene, and the remainder is unexplained. Clone size and V and J calls were adopted from that table, with D and trimming inferred from the DNA. The sample profile shows about 120,000 clones; 80% to 90% of them were found once. Of the sample, about 9.8% falls within the top ten clones.

These data come from a study of T cell responses to AZD1222 COVID-19 vaccine (dated by TCRdb to the early 2020s). The study in broad terms: Because spike-specific TCR depth and breadth did not differ between the two schedules, AZD1222 recipients who got a second dose at roughly 4 weeks were pooled with those who got a second dose at roughly 12 weeks. A total of roughly 240 trial participants underwent TCR sequencing, of whom 207 received two doses of AZD1222 and some 26 received two doses of the MenACWY control vaccine. Trial participants were enrolled by age into 18-55, 56-69 and 70-plus year subgroups, with around 150, 28 and 57 TCR-sequenced participants respectively. Here is what the overall study found, with its caveats: Conclusions about previously exposed vaccinees are limited because only 6 or 7 AZD1222 recipients were SARS-CoV-2 seropositive at baseline. Participants were mostly white British and included more females than males, and it was suggested by the authors that clonal diversity may have been underestimated. No day 14 peak-response samples were available, so repertoires were characterized only after the peak T cell response. After two AZD1222 doses, both the breadth and the depth of spike-specific TCRs were significantly higher than at day 0 and than in MenACWY recipients. Reportedly, close to half of the unique spike-specific TCRs recognized epitopes lying outside the regions that are mutated in the B.1.351 and B.1.1.7 variants. In the small 56-69-year group, the increase in depth fell short of significance, most likely because of low power. The whole spike protein was spanned by vaccine-associated CD4 TCRs, and dominant responses were seen in regions 160-218 and 743-854.

The time point label for this specimen denotes: baseline before first vaccination. The vaccinee samples were drawn from two UK trials, COV001 and COV002, one of which was a single-blind randomized controlled phase 2/3 trial testing AZD1222 (ChAdOx1 nCoV-19) in healthy adults. For TCRbeta chain sequencing, PBMC samples were collected from trial participants at day 0 and at day 28 after the second dose. Counted from cysteine to phenylalanine, this CDR3 has 13 amino acids. Of all the DNA, just the CDR3 is kept, 39 bases in frame from base 1. V is shortened by 8 bases, J by 0 bases, and the region joining them spans 8 bases. Per the germline V gene (reference sequence), MNHEY is the CDR1 and SMNVEV is the CDR2.

Recombination joined TRBV27 with TRBJ1-5; no D gene can be assigned with confidence. The starting material was peripheral blood, obtained on day 0 of AZD1222 vaccination. The source is an adult in good health. The DNA sequence is TGTGCCAGCCGGATATATAGCAATCAGCCCCAGCATTTT. It is translated as CASRIYSNQPQHF.